The text below deals with one T cell receptor (beta chain). Its antigen is unknown. The assay was immunoSEQ multiplex PCR, and TCRdb's table has in-frame clones only and misses some. This repertoire shows about 150,000 clones, about 83% found once; its top ten account for roughly 0.98%. This sample is drawn from a study of T cell responses to AZD1222 COVID-19 vaccine. Germline CDR1 SGHDN, CDR2 FVKESK. Losses at the gene ends were 6 bases for V and 4 bases for J; bases not matched to a gene: 2. CDR3 size: 13 residues. Findings and caveats of the study: Repertoire sampling was restricted to post-peak T cell response timepoints.

The sequencing here drew on peripheral blood, taken 28 days after the second AZD1222 dose. This receptor was identified in an adult who received the AZD1222 COVID-19 vaccine. The V gene is TRBV14, the J gene TRBJ2-1; 8 bases match TRBD2. Here the CDR3 reads CASRLAAYNEQFF. In DNA, the CDR3 is TGTGCCAGCAGACTAGCGGCTTACAATGAGCAGTTCTTC.